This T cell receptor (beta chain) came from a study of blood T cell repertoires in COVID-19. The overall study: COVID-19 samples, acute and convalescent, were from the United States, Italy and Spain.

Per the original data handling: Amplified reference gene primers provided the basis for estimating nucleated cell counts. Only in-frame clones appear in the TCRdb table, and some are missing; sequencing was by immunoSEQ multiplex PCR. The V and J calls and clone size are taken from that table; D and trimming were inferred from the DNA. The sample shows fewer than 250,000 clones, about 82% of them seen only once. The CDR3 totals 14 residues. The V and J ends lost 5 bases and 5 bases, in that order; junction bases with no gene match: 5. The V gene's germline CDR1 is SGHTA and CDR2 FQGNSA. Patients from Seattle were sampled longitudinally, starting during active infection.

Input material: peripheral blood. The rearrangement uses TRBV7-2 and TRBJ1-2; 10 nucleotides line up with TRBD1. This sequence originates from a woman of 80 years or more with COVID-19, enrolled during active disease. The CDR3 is CASSQDRGLYGYTF. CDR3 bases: TGTGCCAGCAGCCAAGACAGGGGGCTTTATGGCTACACCTTC.